This T cell receptor (beta chain) is from a study of blood T cell repertoires in COVID-19. Germline assignment: CDR1 LGHDT and CDR2 YNNKEL (reference sequence). The CDR3 has 12 residues. V shed 3 bases and J shed 6 bases, with 8 bases lying between them. Assay used: immunoSEQ multiplex PCR; TCRdb lists only in-frame clones, some missing. The sample has about 370,000 clones; approximately 90% are singletons. Sequenced material: PBMCs or T cells enriched from blood (not recorded which). The chain is built from TRBV3-1 (or the pseudogene TRBV3-2) and TRBJ1-1, with D perhaps TRBD1 (6 bases). The receptor was derived from a man in his late teens or twenties who had recovered from COVID-19. The CDR3 here is CASSQGAAEAFF. For the CDR3, the DNA is TGTGCCAGCAGCCAGGGGGCGGCTGAAGCTTTCTTT.